The 26 T cell receptor beta chains presented below share a single source sample, sequenced in a study of cytomegalovirus exposure and HLA in healthy donors. Assay: immunoSEQ multiplex PCR; the TCRdb copy retains only in-frame clones and omits some. Of approximately 97,000 clones listed, roughly 95% are singletons. The source material was PBMCs. Every receptor here comes from a woman between 18 and 29 years old in good health and CMV-seronegative.

CDR3 coding DNA: TGTGCTAGTGGGAAGGACAGGGCCACAGATACGCAGTATTTT. Translating it yields CASGKDRATDTQYF. The V gene is TRBV12-5, the J gene TRBJ2-3; 8 bases agree with TRBD1. Germline trimming cut 6 bases from V and 2 bases from J; bases unmatched to any gene: 4. Germline V gene data show CDR1 as LGHNT and CDR2 as FRNRAP. The CDR3 consists of 14 residues.

Written as DNA, the CDR3 is TGTGCCAGCAGCTTAAGGGGCACGACAGGGGCGAGGACAGATACGCAGTATTTT. Amino acid sequence: CASSLRGTTGARTDTQYF. The V gene is TRBV11-2, the J gene TRBJ2-3, with TRBD1 matching 8 bases. Germline CDR1 is SGHAT and CDR2 is FQNNGV. V trimming: 2 bases; J trimming: 3 bases; junction bases outside the gene matches: 13. This CDR3 contains 18 residues.

The chain has TRBV4-2 and TRBJ1-5; TRBD1 agrees at 9 bases. The J segment lost 4 bases and the V segment lost 1 base, leaving 2 bases of the junction unmatched. This CDR3 region has 15 residues. CDR1 is LGHNA, CDR2 YNFKEQ, per germline. The CDR3 DNA sequence: TGTGCCAGCAGCCAAGGACAGGGGGGGAATCAGCCCCAGCATTTT. The encoded protein is CASSQGQGGNQPQHF.

This chain links TRBV5-6 with TRBJ2-7; a possible D gene is TRBD2 (6 bases). Trimming removed 0 bases from V and 4 bases from J, with 17 bases in between. The germline CDR1 and CDR2 sequences are SGHDT and YYEEEE. CDR3 length: 16 residues. The CDR3 is CASSLEGGTAFYEQYF. In nucleotides, the CDR3 is TGTGCCAGCAGCTTGGAGGGCGGGACCGCCTTTTACGAGCAGTACTTC.

This clone was seen just once. The chain carries TRBV6-6 and TRBJ1-4; possible D gene TRBD1, 6 bases. This CDR3 spans 12 amino acids. Trimming took 6 bases from V and 5 from J, leaving 7 bases between them. CDR1 is MNHNY, CDR2 SVGAGI, per germline (reference sequence). CDR3 region: CASRDRNEKLFF. The CDR3 DNA is TGTGCCAGCAGAGACAGGAATGAAAAACTGTTTTTT.

This clone was seen once. The chain joins TRBV5-6 to TRBJ2-1; 11 nucleotides line up with TRBD2. The CDR3 consists of 15 residues. Per the germline V gene, CDR1 is SGHDT and CDR2 is YYEEEE. Unmatched junction bases numbered 9, after V lost 7 bases and J lost 6 bases. CDR3 coding DNA: TGTGCCAGCGTAGCGGGAGGGCCTGTAACCAATGAGCAGTTCTTC. As protein: CASVAGGPVTNEQFF.

This chain joins TRBV5-1 and TRBJ1-1; D perhaps matches TRBD1 (5 bases). CDR3 size: 14 residues. The V gene's germline CDR1 is SGHRS and CDR2 YFSETQ. Trimming stripped 2 bases from V and 4 bases from J, with 12 bases between. CDR3: CASSFGGVSTEAFF. CDR3 coding DNA: TGCGCCAGCAGCTTTGGAGGGGTTAGCACTGAAGCTTTCTTT.

The CDR3 region is CASSPLSVQAYEQYF. CDR3 bases: TGTGCCAGCAGCCCCCTGAGTGTGCAGGCCTACGAGCAGTACTTC. This chain links TRBV7-8 with TRBJ2-7, with unresolved D. V lost 5 bases and J 2 bases, leaving 16 bases between the germline ends. The CDR3 sequence is 15 residues long. The germline CDR1 and CDR2 sequences are SGHVS and FQNEAQ.

This rearrangement joins TRBV30 to TRBJ2-1, with TRBD1 matching 9 bases. The germline V gene has CDR1 GTSNPN and CDR2 SVGIG (reference sequence). J was trimmed by 1 base and V by 0 bases; bases with no gene match: 1. This CDR3 comprises 15 residues. CDR3 loop: CAWSVGQGSYNEQFF. The CDR3 DNA sequence: TGTGCCTGGAGTGTGGGACAGGGATCCTACAATGAGCAGTTCTTC. The full variable domain, completed using reference TRBV30 and TRBJ2-1, is SQTIHQWPATLVQPVGSPLSLECTVEGTSNPNLYWYRQAAGRGLQLLFYSVGIGQISSEVPQNLSASRPQDRQFILSSKKLLLSDSGFYLCAWSVGQGSYNEQFFGPGTRLTVL.

The gene calls are TRBV5-1 and TRBJ1-3; no clear D gene. Trimming stripped 0 bases from V and 3 bases from J, with 10 bases between. The V gene's germline CDR1 is SGHRS and CDR2 YFSETQ. The CDR3 loop spans 15 amino acids. The DNA for the CDR3 is TGCGCCAGCAGCTTGGACGTGGGCTTTGGAAACACCATATATTTT. Its protein is CASSLDVGFGNTIYF.

The chain couples TRBV2 to TRBJ2-1; perhaps TRBD2 as D (5 bases). Between the trimmed V and J ends, which lost 4 bases and 7 bases, there was a span of 8 bases. The CDR3 is 12 amino acids. CDR1 is SNHLY and CDR2 is FYNNEI in the germline V gene. CDR3 DNA sequence: TGTGCCAGCAGTGTTTCGGGAAATGAGCAGTTCTTC. Its translation: CASSVSGNEQFF.

This clone was seen just once. V is TRBV6-1 and J is TRBJ2-1, with 8 bases aligning to TRBD2. Germline V gene data show CDR1 as MNHNS and CDR2 as SASEGT. Trimming cost V 3 bases and J 0 bases; bases outside gene matches: 7. The CDR3 has 17 residues. CDR3 coding DNA: TGTGCCAGCAGTGAGAGGAGCGGGAGTGTCTCCTACAATGAGCAGTTCTTC. Protein product: CASSERSGSVSYNEQFF.

The chain is built from TRBV19 and TRBJ1-3; 8 bases match TRBD1. Germline-derived CDR1 and CDR2 are LNHDA and SQIVND (reference sequence). The CDR3 spans 14 residues. The V gene end was trimmed by 6 bases and the J gene end by 7 bases; junction bases not matched to a gene: 8. The CDR3: CASRSGQVWNTIYF. DNA of the CDR3: TGTGCCAGTAGATCGGGACAGGTTTGGAACACCATATATTTT.

The chain carries TRBV7-2 and TRBJ2-1, with D possibly being TRBD2 (6 bases). Germline CDR1 and CDR2: SGHTA and FQGNSA. The CDR3 consists of 17 residues. Trimming removed 2 bases at V and 1 base at J, with 15 bases between. The CDR3 sequence is CASSLTALALSYNEQFF. The CDR3 nucleotides read TGTGCCAGCAGCTTAACGGCCCTAGCGCTATCCTACAATGAGCAGTTCTTC.

The rearrangement links TRBV6-6 to TRBJ2-5; a possible D gene is TRBD1 (5 bases). Trimming removed 7 bases at V and 2 bases at J, with 11 bases between. In germline, CDR1 is MNHNY, CDR2 SVGAGI (reference sequence). The CDR3 length is 13 residues. CDR3 region: CASNRGAQETQYF. CDR3 bases: TGTGCCAGCAATAGGGGCGCTCAAGAGACCCAGTACTTC.

The chain recombines TRBV12-5 with TRBJ1-5; D call uncertain. V gave up 7 bases and J gave up 1 base, with 20 bases separating them. The CDR3 length is 17 residues. Per the germline V gene, CDR1 is LGHNT and CDR2 is FRNRAP. The CDR3 is CASAFTLEEESNQPQHF. The CDR3 bases are TGTGCTAGTGCTTTCACTCTCGAAGAAGAAAGCAATCAGCCCCAGCATTTT.

The CDR3 sequence: CASSVAGVRNEQFF. Here the CDR3 DNA reads TGTGCCAGTTCGGTAGCGGGAGTTAGGAATGAGCAGTTCTTC. The chain has TRBV27 and TRBJ2-1; 9 bases match TRBD2. Unmatched junction bases numbered 10, after V lost 9 bases and J lost 7 bases. The V gene's germline CDR1 is MNHEY and CDR2 SMNVEV (reference sequence). This CDR3 has 14 amino acids.

This chain uses TRBV19 with TRBJ2-7; 12 bases fit TRBD2. The germline V gene encodes CDR1 LNHDA and CDR2 SQIVND (reference sequence). The CDR3 has 19 residues. V was pared by 5 bases and J by 4 bases, with 18 bases of the junction left unmatched. The CDR3 DNA reads as TGTGCCAGTAGTGTTAGACTAGCGGGAGATTCCTTGGCTTTTTACGAGCAGTACTTC. Translated, it gives CASSVRLAGDSLAFYEQYF.

The rearrangement uses TRBV19 and TRBJ2-1; the match to TRBD2 covers 10 bases. Germline assignment: CDR1 LNHDA and CDR2 SQIVND (reference sequence). V lost 6 bases and J lost 4; bases outside the gene matches: 6. CDR3 length equals 15 residues. In DNA, the CDR3 is TGTGCCAGTAGCTTCGGACTAGCGGCTTACAATGAGCAGTTCTTC. Protein product: CASSFGLAAYNEQFF.

The genes are TRBV4-2 and TRBJ2-1; 8 bases fit TRBD2. The CDR3 length is 19 residues. CDR1 is LGHNA and CDR2 is YNFKEQ in the germline V gene. Trimming at V came to 0 bases and at J to 3 bases, leaving 13 bases not matched to a gene. CDR3 nucleotide sequence: TGTGCCAGCAGCCAAGATTATCCAGCGGGGGCACTAGACTACAATGAGCAGTTCTTC. Encoded protein: CASSQDYPAGALDYNEQFF.

In nucleotides, the CDR3 is TGCGCCAGCAGCCAAGTCGGCGGGGCGACAGATACGCAGTATTTT. This translates into CASSQVGGATDTQYF. The chain carries TRBV4-1 and TRBJ2-3, with D possibly matching TRBD2 (6 bases). This CDR3 has 15 amino acids. Germline CDR1 MGHRA, CDR2 YSYEKL. V was pared by 1 base and J by 3 bases, with 11 bases between.

This chain links TRBV5-4 with TRBJ2-1; 11 positions match TRBD2. CDR1 SGHNT and CDR2 YYREEE come from the germline V gene (reference sequence). The junction had 5 bases not matched to a gene; V was cut back by 3 bases and J by 3 bases. The CDR3 has 16 residues. The CDR3 reads CASSSWGTSGYNEQFF. The CDR3 DNA reads TGTGCCAGCAGCTCCTGGGGGACTAGCGGCTACAATGAGCAGTTCTTC.

This clone was counted a single time. The chain combines TRBV2 with TRBJ1-2, with 8 bases lining up with TRBD1. Germline CDR1 SNHLY, CDR2 FYNNEI. The trim removed 1 base at V and 4 bases at J, leaving 5 bases unmatched. This CDR3 comprises 15 residues. The CDR3: CASSEDTGTGYGYTF. The DNA of the CDR3 is TGTGCCAGCAGTGAAGATACCGGGACAGGCTATGGCTACACCTTC.

This chain uses TRBV5-1 with TRBJ2-7; 10 nucleotides agree with TRBD1. Trimming cost V 2 bases and J 5 bases; bases outside gene matches: 7. This CDR3 is built from 15 residues. Germline V gene sequence: CDR1 SGHRS, CDR2 YFSETQ. CDR3 residues: CASSLDPGQGNEQYF. The CDR3 DNA sequence: TGCGCCAGCAGCTTAGACCCGGGACAGGGGAACGAGCAGTACTTC. The complete variable domain, with remaining parts taken from reference TRBV5-1 and TRBJ2-7, reads KAGVTQTPRYLIKTRGQQVTLSCSPISGHRSVSWYQQTPGQGLQFLFEYFSETQRNKGNFPGRFSGRQFSNSRSEMNVSTLELGDSALYLCASSLDPGQGNEQYFGPGTRLTVT.

CDR3 nucleotides: TGTGCCAGCAGCGTAAGGATAGCGGGAGCCAGGAACGAGCAGTACTTC. As protein: CASSVRIAGARNEQYF. The chain uses TRBV9 and TRBJ2-7; 9 bases are shared with TRBD2. This CDR3 has 16 residues. CDR1 and CDR2 from the germline V gene are SGDLS and YYNGEE. Germline trimming cut 1 base from V and 5 bases from J; bases unmatched to any gene: 10.

The V gene is TRBV10-3, the J gene TRBJ2-7; D is perhaps TRBD1 (5 bases). This CDR3 region has 13 residues. The ends were cut back, 6 bases at V and 5 bases at J, with 14 bases in the middle. Germline loops: CDR1 ENHRY, CDR2 SYGVKD. The CDR3 region is CAISQGLSNEQYF. The CDR3 DNA sequence: TGTGCCATCAGCCAGGGTCTTTCCAACGAGCAGTACTTC.